This TCR beta chain comes out of a study of T cells in Graves' hyperthyroidism and ophthalmopathy. Uncontrolled infection, other autoimmune disease, pregnancy or lactation barred patients from enrollment. Diagnosing involved the use of clinical symptoms, serum thyroxine and TRAb, thyroid ultrasound and orbital computed tomography. Amplified TCR beta CDR3 regions derived from RNA transcripts. HTBI primers drove first-round RT-PCR of the TCR CDR3. TCRdb redid the calling of the multiplex PCR reads with MiXCR, one entry per CDR3 protein. The top ten clones hold 11% of a sample with roughly 380,000 distinct CDR3 sequences, about 15% of them seen once. Germline V CDR1 and CDR2: DFQATT, SNEGSKA (reference sequence). The V end lost 6 bases, the J end lost 6 bases, and 17 bases lay between the germline ends. This CDR3 contains 13 residues.

The TCR comes from a woman aged 55-69 years with Graves' hyperthyroidism. What was sequenced was blood. The V gene is TRBV20-1, the J gene TRBJ1-2, with D maybe TRBD1 (6 bases). The CDR3 DNA sequence: TGCAGTGCCCCGAGTTGGCAGGGGAATGGCTACACCTTC. Its protein is CSAPSWQGNGYTF.